Included here is one T cell receptor (beta chain) sequence, with context. Its specific antigen is unknown. No base qualities exist here, and no much larger clone lies one base off it. The sample originates from a study of blood T cell repertoires in COVID-19 (dated by TCRdb to about 2020). For context, the study as a whole: The collaborator samples originated in the United States, Italy and Spain and spanned the acute and convalescent phases of COVID-19. A freely available public database, intended as a resource for researchers studying the immune response to SARS-CoV-2, is where the repertoires were released. The sample metadata nearly always contained a de-identified subject ID, COVID-19 status, age in years and sex. The samples were drawn from two sources: the first 160 participants of the ongoing ImmuneRACE study, and 950 to 1,500 subjects contributed by 6 global collaborators. Where available, HLA class I and class II types were taken from metadata supplied by the sample provider and were not determined by assay-based typing. Deeply sampled blood TCRbeta repertoires from subjects exposed to, actively infected with, or recovered from COVID-19 were included in the dataset. The material from the prospective study consisted of cDNA or gDNA derived from T cells, B-cell-depleted T cells, or PBMCs. General findings and caveats noted by the study authors: The amount of clinical and demographic metadata varied by source and participant and was provided uncurated.

One collaborating source in Seattle enrolled patients while the patients were actively infected and followed the patients over time throughout the course of disease. Whole blood was collected in K2EDTA tubes by collaborating institutions according to the institutions' own protocols. For TCRbeta analysis, collaborators shipped samples in one of three forms: frozen whole blood, isolated PBMCs, or DNA extracted from either of those sample types. Deletion took 5 bases off V and 7 bases off J, with a span of 9 bases between the germline ends. The CDR3 spans 11 residues, from the cysteine through the phenylalanine. The entry retains the CDR3 DNA only, 33 bases that are in frame from base 1. In the germline V gene (reference sequence), CDR1 corresponds to DFQATT and CDR2 to SNEGSKA. TCRbeta CDR3 regions were amplified from genomic DNA by means of the immunoSEQ Assay, a bias-controlled multiplex PCR. For the original study's pipeline: Nucleated cell counts per sample were estimated from amplification of reference gene primers within the assay. Sequence reads were collapsed and filtered to measure the absolute abundance of every unique TCRbeta CDR3 rearrangement. For each sample, productive Simpson clonality was calculated as the square root of Simpson's diversity index over productive rearrangements. TCRdb retrieved this table from immuneACCESS and kept in-frame rearrangements only. Not all clones are present; in checked studies, unresolved V genes account for under half, and no reason is known for the remainder. V and J calls and clone size are given by that table; D and trimming were obtained from the DNA. Here the sample has some 75,000 clones; about 85% occur a single time. About 13% of the sample comes from the top ten.

Sequences were obtained from peripheral blood. This clonotype originated in a man in his forties or fifties with COVID-19, enrolled during active disease. Recombination joined TRBV20-1 with TRBJ1-5; TRBD1 is a possible D gene, resting on 5 matching bases. The CDR3 protein sequence reads: CSAQGTQPQHF. The nucleotides read TGCAGTGCTCAGGGAACCCAGCCCCAGCATTTT.